The 9 T cell receptor beta chains below all came from one sample that was sequenced in a study of T cell repertoires in cytomegalovirus infection. One entry per CDR3 protein, called by TCRdb with MiXCR from the reads. The table includes 400,000 or so distinct CDR3 sequences, roughly a third detected once. Input material: PBMCs. These receptor sequences come from a human donor in good health (CMV status not recorded). Some clones in this sample may be carry-over from other donors' samples.

This clonotype has only a few counts. The CDR3 protein is CASSLGVGLSNQPQHF. DNA of the CDR3: TGTGCCAGCAGTTTAGGGGTGGGACTTAGCAATCAGCCCCAGCATTTT. The chain has TRBV12-3 or TRBV12-4 and TRBJ1-5, with a possible D match to TRBD1 (5 bases). V dropped 1 base and J dropped 0 bases, with 10 bases sitting between them. The CDR3 covers 16 residues.

The rearrangement uses TRBV24-1 and TRBJ2-3; D uncertain. CDR1 is KGHDR and CDR2 is SFDVKD in the germline V gene. V lost 7 bases and J 0 bases, leaving 4 bases between the germline ends. CDR3 length: 12 residues. CDR3 loop: CATSTSTDTQYF. CDR3 DNA sequence: TGTGCCACCAGCACTAGCACAGATACGCAGTATTTT.

This clonotype was recorded only once. The chain recombines TRBV12-3 or TRBV12-4 with TRBJ1-2; no definite D call. This CDR3 spans 13 amino acids. V shed 5 bases and J shed 0 bases, with 7 bases lying between them. CDR3 coding DNA: TGTGCCAGCAGTCGACCAACTAACTATGGCTACACCTTC. Encoded protein: CASSRPTNYGYTF.

The chain recombines TRBV7-2 with TRBJ2-1; TRBD2 matches 9 bases. Germline V CDR1 and CDR2: SGHTA, FQGNSA. The CDR3 consists of 15 residues. Germline trimming cut 3 bases from V and 4 bases from J; bases unmatched to any gene: 4. CDR3 sequence (DNA): TGTGCCAGCAGCTTCCGGCGGGGGGGGTACAATGAGCAGTTCTTC. Translated, it gives CASSFRRGGYNEQFF.

This clonotype appeared a few times. This chain uses TRBV7-9 with TRBJ1-2; no definite D call. This CDR3 is built from 14 residues. The V and J ends lost 7 bases and 8 bases respectively, with 20 bases between them. The V gene's germline CDR1 is SEHNR and CDR2 FQNEAQ (reference sequence). CDR3 sequence reads: CASMVLEGKDGYTF. The CDR3 bases are TGTGCCAGCATGGTCCTCGAGGGAAAGGACGGCTACACCTTC.

This rearrangement joins TRBV6-2 or TRBV6-3 to TRBJ1-1; D ambiguous. CDR1 and CDR2 (germline): MNHEY, SVGEGT. This CDR3 is built from 19 residues. V lost 6 bases to trimming and J lost 0 bases, with 26 bases between them. Here the CDR3 reads CASRKNRRRSLNMNTEAFF. For the CDR3, the DNA is TGTGCCAGCAGGAAGAATAGACGGCGGAGTCTTAACATGAACACTGAAGCTTTCTTT.

J is TRBJ1-5 and V is TRBV6-1; D may be TRBD1 (5 bases). The germline CDR1 and CDR2 sequences are MNHNS and SASEGT. This CDR3 region has 17 residues. Deletions cut 5 bases from V and 3 bases from J, with 20 bases between. The CDR3 loop reads CASSHYPRQRDNQPQHF. CDR3 in DNA: TGTGCCAGCAGTCACTACCCCCGACAGCGCGACAATCAGCCCCAGCATTTT.

The table lists this clonotype with a few counts. One base away lies a much larger clone, so this may be a sequencing read error. The rearrangement links TRBV6-6 to TRBJ1-1; TRBD1 might be the D (5 bases). There are 14 residues in the CDR3. V lost 10 bases, J lost 3 bases, and 18 bases lay in between. CDR1 is MNHNY, CDR2 SVGAGI, per germline (reference sequence). CDR3 in DNA: TGTGCCATCCGGGACGGATTGAGGGACACTGAAGCTTTCTTT. It codes for CAIRDGLRDTEAFF.

Ten or more counts support this clonotype. As DNA, the CDR3 is TGTGCCAGCAGCTCCAGTGCGGGGGGGCGAGGCACAGATACGCAGTATTTT. Amino acids: CASSSSAGGRGTDTQYF. The rearrangement links TRBV7-2 to TRBJ2-3; 9 bases line up with TRBD2. CDR3 length equals 17 residues. The V segment lost 4 bases and the J segment 1 base; nucleotides outside the gene matches: 9. Germline assignment: CDR1 SGHTA and CDR2 FQGNSA.